These T cell receptor beta chains were read from a single sample in a study of graft-versus-host responses after intestinal transplantation. For these TCRs, the target antigens are not known. The table came from immunoSEQ multiplex PCR; TCRdb's copy has only in-frame clones and leaves some out. Here the sample spans approximately 82,000 clones, 91% being singletons. The sample here was unstimulated CD4+ T cells sorted from spleen or lymph node cells, taken before intestinal transplant. These TCRs come from a human donor who received an intestinal transplant. The CDR3 runs from the conserved cysteine through the conserved F or W. A D gene is named only where the DNA matches it firmly. The listing skips clone size in some rows; elsewhere it reads once, few, many or a size class.

d_call	v_call	clone_size	j_call	cdr3_nt	cdr3_aa
TRBD1	TRBV2	NA	TRBJ1-2	TGTGCCAGCCAGACAGGGTTGGACTATGGCTACACCTTC	CASQTGLDYGYTF
TRBD1	TRBV5-6	NA	TRBJ1-1	TGTGCCAGCAGGTTTTTAGGGACAGTGAACACTGAAGCTTTCTTT	CASRFLGTVNTEAFF
TRBD1	TRBV2	NA	TRBJ2-7	TGTGCCAGCAGTATAAACCTTACTCCCGGGACAGGGAGGTACGAGCAGTACTTC	CASSINLTPGTGRYEQYF
NA	TRBV6-5	NA	TRBJ1-4	TGTGCCAGCAGGCCTCTTCGACAGGACCAAAAACTGTTTTTT	CASRPLRQDQKLFF
NA	TRBV7-4	few	TRBJ2-5	TGTGCCAGCAGCTCCATTAGACCCCGACTAGGCGGCGGACAAGAGACCCAGTACTTC	CASSSIRPRLGGGQETQYF
NA	TRBV5-4	NA	TRBJ1-4	TGTGCCAGCAGCTTGGACAGGACAGCGGGGGAAAAACTGTTTTTT	CASSLDRTAGEKLFF
TRBD1	TRBV2	NA	TRBJ2-2	TGTGCCAGCAGCTTAAGAAGACCGGGACAGGGGGCCACCGGGGAGCTGTTTTTT	CASSLRRPGQGATGELFF
TRBD1	TRBV2	NA	TRBJ2-7	TGTGCCAGCCTCCGGGACAGGTCCCTCTACGAGCAGTACTTC	CASLRDRSLYEQYF
NA	TRBV7-2	NA	TRBJ2-7	TGTGCCAGCAGCTTAGAAGCGACTACGATAAATGAGCAGTACTTC	CASSLEATTINEQYF
NA	TRBV2	NA	TRBJ2-6	TGTGCCAGCACTCTGGACAGCTCTGGGGCCAACGTCCTGACTTTC	CASTLDSSGANVLTF
TRBD2	TRBV19	NA	TRBJ2-3	TGTGCCAGTAGTATAGGACTAGCGGGCACAGATACGCAGTATTTT	CASSIGLAGTDTQYF
TRBD2	TRBV4-3	NA	TRBJ2-1	TGCGCCAGCAGCCAAGTGGGGCGGGGGGGCAATGAGCAGTTCTTC	CASSQVGRGGNEQFF
TRBD1	TRBV6-4	NA	TRBJ1-1	TGTGCCAGCAGTCTTAATCCGGGACAGAGACCTACTGAAGCTTTCTTT	CASSLNPGQRPTEAFF
NA	TRBV6-1	few	TRBJ1-6	TGTGCCAGCAGTGAAGAGGAGGCCCCCAGATCTAGGACACCCCTCCACTTT	CASSEEEAPRSRTPLHF
NA	TRBV7-9	NA	TRBJ1-1	TGTGCCAGCAGCTTAAGAGACGGAGACACTGAAGCTTTCTTT	CASSLRDGDTEAFF
NA	TRBV5-4	NA	TRBJ2-2	TGTGCCAGCAGCTTGGGTGGCGGACAGAACACCGGGGAGCTGTTTTTT	CASSLGGGQNTGELFF
NA	TRBV10-2	NA	TRBJ1-5	TGCGCCAGCAGTGGTCGGACAGAAAATAGCAATCAGCCCCAGCATTTT	CASSGRTENSNQPQHF
NA	TRBV10-2	NA	TRBJ1-2	TGCGCCAGCAGTGAGATCCGGGGAGGTGATGGCTACACCTTC	CASSEIRGGDGYTF
TRBD1	TRBV5-1	NA	TRBJ1-1	TGCGCCAGCAGCTGGGGGGTAAGTGTCGGGACAGCCGAAGCTTTCTTT	CASSWGVSVGTAEAFF
TRBD1	TRBV7-2	NA	TRBJ1-5	TGTGCCAGCAGCTTGACAGGGGGCAATCAGCCCCAGCATTTT	CASSLTGGNQPQHF
TRBD1	TRBV29-1	NA	TRBJ2-2	TGCAGCGTTGGGGGTTTTTCTAGGACAGGGCCGAAAGGCGGGGAGCTGTTTTTT	CSVGGFSRTGPKGGELFF
TRBD2	TRBV30	NA	TRBJ2-3	TGTGCCTGGGGGAGGACTAGCGGGGGCACAGATACGCAGTATTTT	CAWGRTSGGTDTQYF
NA	TRBV27	NA	TRBJ1-2	TGTGCCAGCAGTTCCACGACAGGCGGGGGCTACACCTTC	CASSSTTGGGYTF
NA	TRBV9	NA	TRBJ1-3	TGTGCCAGCAGCGTTAACTCTGGAAACACCATATATTTT	CASSVNSGNTIYF
NA	TRBV9	once	TRBJ1-2	TGTGCCAGCAGCGTAGGAGAGGGGGTAGGGACCAACTATGGCTACACCTTC	CASSVGEGVGTNYGYTF